These 7 T cell receptor beta chains were all obtained from the same sample, sequenced in a study of regulatory T cells in long-lasting Graves disease. This sample's time point: newly diagnosed GD, antithyroid drugs for less than 3 months. Isolated PBMC RNA provided the starting material for the TCR library. TCR beta libraries were built with iRepertoire HTBI primers and Arm-PCR of CDR3 regions. TCRdb independently ran MiXCR on the multiplex PCR reads; one entry per CDR3 protein. The sample yields a few hundred thousand distinct CDR3 sequences, 10% to 15% seen once. These sequences were also reported in another study, on T cells in Graves' hyperthyroidism and ophthalmopathy.

The sample was peripheral blood mononuclear cells (PBMCs), taken at new diagnosis, from a patient treated with antithyroid drugs. All receptors derive from a woman in her late teens or twenties with Graves disease.

This clonotype was seen at least ten times. This rearrangement joins TRBV27 to TRBJ2-2; 8 bases align to TRBD1. Trimming cost V 1 base and J 4 bases; bases outside gene matches: 5. Germline lookup yields CDR1 MNHEY and CDR2 SMNVEV (reference sequence). CDR3 size: 16 residues. CDR3 coding DNA: TGTGCCAGCAGTTTATTTTCGGACAGGGTCACCGGGGAGCTGTTTTTT. This translates into CASSLFSDRVTGELFF.

The gene calls are TRBV2 and TRBJ1-3; no clear D gene. The CDR3 extends over 14 amino acids. CDR1 and CDR2 (germline): SNHLY, FYNNEI. Trimming removed 6 bases from V and 0 bases from J, with 9 bases in between. CDR3 coding DNA: TGTGCCAGCAGACAGCTGAGCTCTGGAAACACCATATATTTT. Translated, it gives CASRQLSSGNTIYF. Full variable domain (outside the CDR3, taken from reference TRBV2 and TRBJ1-3): EPEVTQTPSHQVTQMGQEVILRCVPISNHLYFYWYRQILGQKVEFLVSFYNNEISEKSEIFDDQFSVERPDGSNFTLKIRSTKLEDSAMYFCASRQLSSGNTIYFGEGSWLTVV.

This clonotype was detected ten times or more. This chain uses TRBV12-3 or TRBV12-4 with TRBJ2-1; TRBD1 agrees at 9 bases. The CDR3 consists of 15 residues. V shed 5 bases, J shed 2 bases, and the junction held 4 bases outside the gene matches. CDR3 bases: TGTGCCAGCAGTGGGACAGGGAAGACCTACAATGAGCAGTTCTTC. Protein sequence: CASSGTGKTYNEQFF.

A few counts support this clonotype. This chain uses TRBV5-1 with TRBJ1-4; weak D call: TRBD1 (5 bases). Germline assignment: CDR1 SGHRS and CDR2 YFSETQ. This CDR3 has 17 residues. V gave up 0 bases and J gave up 7 bases, with 19 bases separating them. The CDR3 is CASSLGDRPVQVEKLFF. DNA of the CDR3: TGCGCCAGCAGCTTGGGGGACCGACCAGTTCAGGTTGAAAAACTGTTTTTT.

This clonotype was picked up a small number of times. J is TRBJ1-1 and V is TRBV10-3, with 9 nucleotides matching TRBD1. CDR1 and CDR2 from the germline V gene are ENHRY and SYGVKD. CDR3 length: 16 residues. The V segment lost 0 bases and the J segment 4 bases; nucleotides outside the gene matches: 6. DNA of the CDR3: TGTGCCATCAGTGAGTCGCGGGGACAGGGAGTCACTGAAGCTTTCTTT. Translating it yields CAISESRGQGVTEAFF.

This clonotype was counted at least ten times. The chain uses TRBV12-3 or TRBV12-4 and TRBJ1-4, with 8 bases identical to TRBD1. This CDR3 comprises 15 residues. V lost 3 bases and J lost 5; bases outside the gene matches: 5. This CDR3 reads CASSFRGRRNEKLFF. The CDR3 nucleotides read TGTGCCAGCAGTTTCAGGGGGCGAAGAAATGAAAAACTGTTTTTT.

This clonotype was detected ten times or more. The chain is built from TRBV6-2 or TRBV6-3 and TRBJ2-3; 8 nucleotides align to TRBD1. The CDR3 loop spans 18 amino acids. Germline V gene data show CDR1 as MNHEY and CDR2 as SVGEGT. J was trimmed by 3 bases and V by 0 bases; bases with no gene match: 11. CDR3 region: CASSYSGRGLFGTDTQYF. The CDR3 DNA follows: TGTGCCAGCAGTTACTCGGGCAGGGGGCTATTCGGAACAGATACGCAGTATTTT.